Listed below are T cell receptor beta chains from one sample, sequenced in a study of blood T cell repertoires in COVID-19. Assay used: immunoSEQ multiplex PCR; TCRdb lists only in-frame clones, some missing. This sample has fewer than 250,000 clones; around 88% occur once, and the top ten carry over 2%. Sequenced material: PBMCs or T cells enriched from blood (not recorded which). All receptors come from a woman in her forties or fifties who had recovered from COVID-19. CDR3s include the opening cysteine and the closing phenylalanine or tryptophan. Each record gives: J gene, D gene, V gene, clone size, CDR3 DNA, CDR3 protein. A D gene is named only where the DNA matches it firmly. Size tells how often a clone was seen (once, few, many) or the class of an expanded clone, and some rows leave it out.

j_call: TRBJ1-2; d_call: TRBD1; v_call: TRBV5-1; clone_size: NA; cdr3_nt: TGCGCCAGCAGCTCCCGCCGGGACAGGTCCGGTAACTATGGCTACACCTTC; cdr3_aa: CASSSRRDRSGNYGYTF
j_call: TRBJ2-3; d_call: TRBD1; v_call: TRBV7-2; clone_size: once; cdr3_nt: TGTGCCAGCAGTTACAGGGGTTCCACAGATACGCAGTATTTT; cdr3_aa: CASSYRGSTDTQYF
j_call: TRBJ1-5; d_call: NA; v_call: TRBV19; clone_size: NA; cdr3_nt: TGTGCCAGTAGTATAGTAGGGACACGGAATCAGCCCCAGCATTTT; cdr3_aa: CASSIVGTRNQPQHF
j_call: TRBJ1-4; d_call: TRBD1; v_call: TRBV6-2/TRBV6-3; clone_size: NA; cdr3_nt: TGTGCCAGCAGTCTGCAGGGGGCATCGAATGAAAAACTGTTTTTT; cdr3_aa: CASSLQGASNEKLFF
j_call: TRBJ2-7; d_call: TRBD1; v_call: TRBV5-1; clone_size: once; cdr3_nt: TGCGCCAGCAGTTACCTGGCGACAGGGGAGTACGAGCAGTACTTC; cdr3_aa: CASSYLATGEYEQYF
j_call: TRBJ1-6; d_call: NA; v_call: TRBV2; clone_size: NA; cdr3_nt: TGTGCCAGCAGTGAACGGGGGATAAATTCACCCCTCCACTTT; cdr3_aa: CASSERGINSPLHF
j_call: TRBJ2-7; d_call: TRBD2; v_call: TRBV23-1; clone_size: NA; cdr3_nt: TGCGCCAGCAGTCAAAGGGTGATCGGGGGGTCCTACGAGCAGTACTTC; cdr3_aa: CASSQRVIGGSYEQYF
j_call: TRBJ1-5; d_call: NA; v_call: TRBV6-2/TRBV6-3; clone_size: few; cdr3_nt: TGTGCCAGCAGTTACTCCACAGGGTCTGTTAATCAGCCCCAGCATTTT; cdr3_aa: CASSYSTGSVNQPQHF
j_call: TRBJ2-7; d_call: TRBD2; v_call: TRBV7-9; clone_size: NA; cdr3_nt: TGTGCCAGCAGCCCACAGGGGACTAGCGGGATTGAGCAGTACTTC; cdr3_aa: CASSPQGTSGIEQYF
j_call: TRBJ1-2; d_call: NA; v_call: TRBV5-5; clone_size: NA; cdr3_nt: TGTGCCAGCAGCTTGGAGGGCCGGGGGGCGCCGATTAACTATGGCTACACCTTC; cdr3_aa: CASSLEGRGAPINYGYTF
j_call: TRBJ2-7; d_call: NA; v_call: TRBV27; clone_size: NA; cdr3_nt: TGTGCCAGCAGCCGGGGCAGGGGCCACTCCTACGAGCAGTACTTC; cdr3_aa: CASSRGRGHSYEQYF
j_call: TRBJ2-7; d_call: NA; v_call: TRBV9; clone_size: NA; cdr3_nt: TGTGCCAGCAGCGTAGCCAGTTCCTACGAGCAGTACTTC; cdr3_aa: CASSVASSYEQYF
j_call: TRBJ2-7; d_call: NA; v_call: TRBV5-1; clone_size: NA; cdr3_nt: TGCGCCAGCAGCCCCCCCGTCTCCTACGAGCAGTACTTC; cdr3_aa: CASSPPVSYEQYF
j_call: TRBJ1-2; d_call: NA; v_call: TRBV5-5; clone_size: once; cdr3_nt: TGTGCCAGCAGCCCAGGCCCCACCACCAACTATGGCTACACCTTC; cdr3_aa: CASSPGPTTNYGYTF
j_call: TRBJ1-2; d_call: TRBD1; v_call: TRBV29-1; clone_size: few; cdr3_nt: TGCAGCGGGGCTCCGGGACAGGGCCTCTATGGCTACACCTTC; cdr3_aa: CSGAPGQGLYGYTF
j_call: TRBJ1-2; d_call: TRBD1; v_call: TRBV19; clone_size: NA; cdr3_nt: TGTGCCAGTAGTTCCCACAGGGGAAACTATGGCTACACCTTC; cdr3_aa: CASSSHRGNYGYTF
j_call: TRBJ1-6; d_call: NA; v_call: TRBV30; clone_size: NA; cdr3_nt: TGTGCCTGGAGAATTCAGGGCCAAAATTCACCCCTCCACTTT; cdr3_aa: CAWRIQGQNSPLHF
j_call: TRBJ1-5; d_call: TRBD1; v_call: TRBV29-1; clone_size: NA; cdr3_nt: TGCAGCGTACTTTCTGGACAGGGCAATCAGCCCCAGCATTTT; cdr3_aa: CSVLSGQGNQPQHF
j_call: TRBJ2-7; d_call: NA; v_call: TRBV5-3; clone_size: NA; cdr3_nt: TGTGCCAGAAGCTTGGATGTCAGGGCGAGCTCCTACGAGCAGTACTTC; cdr3_aa: CARSLDVRASSYEQYF
j_call: TRBJ2-1; d_call: TRBD2; v_call: TRBV28; clone_size: NA; cdr3_nt: TGTGCCAGCAGTTATGACGGGAGGGAGTCCTACAATGAGCAGTTCTTC; cdr3_aa: CASSYDGRESYNEQFF
j_call: TRBJ1-1; d_call: NA; v_call: TRBV11-2; clone_size: NA; cdr3_nt: TGTGCCAGCAGGCAGGGGAAGAACACTGAAGCTTTCTTT; cdr3_aa: CASRQGKNTEAFF
j_call: TRBJ2-5; d_call: TRBD2; v_call: TRBV7-2; clone_size: NA; cdr3_nt: TGTGCCAGCAGCCGTCCCTTGCGGGGGGAGTACCAAGAGACCCAGTACTTC; cdr3_aa: CASSRPLRGEYQETQYF